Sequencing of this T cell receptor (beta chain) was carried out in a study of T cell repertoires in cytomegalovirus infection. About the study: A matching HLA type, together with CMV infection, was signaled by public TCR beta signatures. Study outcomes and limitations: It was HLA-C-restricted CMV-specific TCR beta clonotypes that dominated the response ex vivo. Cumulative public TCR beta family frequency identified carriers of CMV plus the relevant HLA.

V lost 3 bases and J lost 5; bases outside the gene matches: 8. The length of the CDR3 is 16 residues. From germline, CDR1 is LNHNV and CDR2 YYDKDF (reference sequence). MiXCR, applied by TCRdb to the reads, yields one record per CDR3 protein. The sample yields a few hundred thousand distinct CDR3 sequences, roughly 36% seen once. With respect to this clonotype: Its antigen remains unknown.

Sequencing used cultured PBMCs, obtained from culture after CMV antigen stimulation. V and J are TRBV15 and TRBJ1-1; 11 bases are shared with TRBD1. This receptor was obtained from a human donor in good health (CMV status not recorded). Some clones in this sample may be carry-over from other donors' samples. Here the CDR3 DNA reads TGTGCCACCAGCAGTCGGACAGGGGGCGATGGAACTGAAGCTTTCTTT. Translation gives CATSSRTGGDGTEAFF.